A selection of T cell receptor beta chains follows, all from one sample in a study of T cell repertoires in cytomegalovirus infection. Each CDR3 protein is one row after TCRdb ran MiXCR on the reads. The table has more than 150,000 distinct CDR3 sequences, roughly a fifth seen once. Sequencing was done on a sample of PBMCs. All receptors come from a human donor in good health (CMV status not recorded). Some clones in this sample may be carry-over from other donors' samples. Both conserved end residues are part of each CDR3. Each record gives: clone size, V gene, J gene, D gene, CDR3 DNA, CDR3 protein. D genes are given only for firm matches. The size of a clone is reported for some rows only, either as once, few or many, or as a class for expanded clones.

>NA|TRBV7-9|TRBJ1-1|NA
TGTGTCAGCAGCTTAGCTTTCAAGACGGGGACCGGAGCTGAAGCTTTCTTT
CVSSLAFKTGTGAEAFF
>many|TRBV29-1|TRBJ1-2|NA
TGCAGCGTTAGCGAGGGCAGCGGGTATGGCTACACCTTC
CSVSEGSGYGYTF
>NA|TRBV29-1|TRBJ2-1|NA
TGCACCTTCTCCCGGGACAATGAGCAGTTCTTC
CTFSRDNEQFF
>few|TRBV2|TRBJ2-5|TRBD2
TGTGCCAGCAGCCGTTCTACTAGCGGGAGGGCCCAGGAGACCCAGTACTTC
CASSRSTSGRAQETQYF
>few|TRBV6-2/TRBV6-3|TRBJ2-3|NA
TGTGCCAGCAGTTACTCAGAGGTCACAGATACGCAGTATTTT
CASSYSEVTDTQYF
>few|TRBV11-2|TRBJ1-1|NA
TGTGCCAGCAGCGCCGACAGTTTCATGAACACTGAAGCTTTCTTT
CASSADSFMNTEAFF
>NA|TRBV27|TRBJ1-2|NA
TGTGCCAGCAGCTCCCAGGGAGGCGCCTATGGCTACACCTTC
CASSSQGGAYGYTF
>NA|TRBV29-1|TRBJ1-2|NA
TGCAGCGTTGAGGGGGGCCGGGGAAATGATGGCTACACCTTC
CSVEGGRGNDGYTF
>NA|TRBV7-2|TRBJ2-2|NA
TGTGCCAGCAGCTTAGGGGGGGTTCATACCGGGGAGCTGTTTTTT
CASSLGGVHTGELFF
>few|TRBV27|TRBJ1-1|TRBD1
TGTGCCAGCAGTTTAAGATGGGACGTGACAGGGGCAACTGAAGCTTTCTTT
CASSLRWDVTGATEAFF
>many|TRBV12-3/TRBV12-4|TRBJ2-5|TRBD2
TGTGCCAGCAGGCCTCCCGCGGGGGGGCTGTCGAAGACCCAGTACTTC
CASRPPAGGLSKTQYF
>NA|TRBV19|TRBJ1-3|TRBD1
TGTGCCAGTAGTCAATGGACAGGGGTGACCGGAAACACCATATATTTT
CASSQWTGVTGNTIYF
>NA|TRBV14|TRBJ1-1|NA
TGTGCCAGCAGCCCTTGGGGCAGGGAGGCTGAAGCTTTCTTT
CASSPWGREAEAFF
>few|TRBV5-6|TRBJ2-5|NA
TGTGCCAGCAGCTTGTTCGCGACAGAAGAGACCCAGTACTTC
CASSLFATEETQYF
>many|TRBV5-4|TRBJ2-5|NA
TGTGCCAGCAGCTTCGAGGACAGATCGGAGACCCAGTACTTC
CASSFEDRSETQYF
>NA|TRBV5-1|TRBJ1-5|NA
TGCGCCAGCAGCAAAGGGAACGATCAGCCCCAGCATTTT
CASSKGNDQPQHF
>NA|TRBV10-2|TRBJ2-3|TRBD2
TGCGCCAGCAGTGAGTGGAGCGGGGGGGCCACAGATACGCAGTATTTT
CASSEWSGGATDTQYF
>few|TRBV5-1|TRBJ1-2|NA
TGCGCCAGCAGCACTGGGACCATCGGTTATGGCTACACCTTC
CASSTGTIGYGYTF
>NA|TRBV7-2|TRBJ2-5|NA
TGTGCCAGCAGCTTAGGGCGTATTCCGACCCAGTACTTC
CASSLGRIPTQYF
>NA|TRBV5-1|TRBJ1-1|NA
TGCGACAGCTCCCCTGGGGGGGGAGACAACACTGAAGCTTTCTTT
CDSSPGGGDNTEAFF
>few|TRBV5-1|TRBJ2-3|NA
TGCGCCAGCAGCTTGGATTTTCAGGGTTGGGATACGCAGTATTTT
CASSLDFQGWDTQYF
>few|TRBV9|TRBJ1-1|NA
TGTGCCAGCAGCGTAGCTCTTCAGGGGATAAACACTGAAGCTTTCTTT
CASSVALQGINTEAFF
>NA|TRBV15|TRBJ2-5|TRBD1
TGTGCCACCAGCAGAGGGACAGGGGGCAAGGGAGAGACCCAGTACTTC
CATSRGTGGKGETQYF
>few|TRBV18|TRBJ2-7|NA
TGTGCCAGCTCACCACGGTCGATTCGGGACGGAACCTACGAGCAGTACTTC
CASSPRSIRDGTYEQYF
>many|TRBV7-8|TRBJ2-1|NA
TGTGCCAGCAGCTCCCGCCGGGACCCCTCCTACAATGAGCAGTTCTTC
CASSSRRDPSYNEQFF
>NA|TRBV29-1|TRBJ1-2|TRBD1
TGCAGCGTTGATCCGGGACAGCTGTCCGGCTACACCTTC
CSVDPGQLSGYTF
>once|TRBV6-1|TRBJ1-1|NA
TGTGCCAGCAGTCCTCCGACGTCGTTGAACACTGAAGCTTTCTTT
CASSPPTSLNTEAFF
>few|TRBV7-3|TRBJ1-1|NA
TGTGCCAGCAGCTCGAAGGGGGGCAGGGAGGGAACTGAAGCTTTCTTT
CASSSKGGREGTEAFF
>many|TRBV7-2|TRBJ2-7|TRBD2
TGTGCCAGCAGCTTGGGGACTAGCGGACCCTACGAGCAGTACTTC
CASSLGTSGPYEQYF
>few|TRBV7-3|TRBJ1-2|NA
TGTGCCAGCAGCTTAAAAAAAGGGCCACAGGGTCATGGCTACACCTTC
CASSLKKGPQGHGYTF
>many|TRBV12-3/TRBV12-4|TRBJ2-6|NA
TGTGCCAGCAGGGCCCCTCGCTCTGGGGCCAACGTCCTGACTTTC
CASRAPRSGANVLTF
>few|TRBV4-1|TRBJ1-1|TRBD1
TGCGCCAGCAGCCAAGGGACAGGCGTCACTGAAGCTTTCTTT
CASSQGTGVTEAFF
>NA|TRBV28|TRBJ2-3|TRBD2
TGTGCCAGCACAAACGGGGGGGAACTAGATACGCAGTATTTT
CASTNGGELDTQYF
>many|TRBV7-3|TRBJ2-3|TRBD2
TGTGCCAGCAGCTCCGGTAGCGGGGGGGTCACGGATACGCAGTATTTT
CASSSGSGGVTDTQYF
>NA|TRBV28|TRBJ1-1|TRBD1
TGTGCCAGCAGGGACCGGGACAGGAGTTTTTTGAACACTGAAGCTTTCTTT
CASRDRDRSFLNTEAFF
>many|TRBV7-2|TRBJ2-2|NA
TGTGCCAGCAGTCAGATGGGGTCTGGGGAGCTGTTTTTT
CASSQMGSGELFF
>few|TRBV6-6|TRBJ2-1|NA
TGTGCCAGCAGTTACGGCGGCGGGGAATACTACAATGAGCAGTTCTTC
CASSYGGGEYYNEQFF
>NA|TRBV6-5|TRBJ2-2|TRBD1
TGTGCCAGCAGTTACCGGGTGAACACAGGGGGACAGGCCGGGGAGCTGTTTTTT
CASSYRVNTGGQAGELFF
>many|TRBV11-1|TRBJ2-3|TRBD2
TGTGCCAGCAGCTCGGGACTAGTCGAAAGAGTTACGCAGTATTTT
CASSSGLVERVTQYF
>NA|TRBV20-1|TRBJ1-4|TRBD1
TGCAGTGCCGGACAGGGGGCGGAAAAACTGTTTTTT
CSAGQGAEKLFF
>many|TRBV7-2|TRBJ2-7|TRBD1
TGTGCCAGCAGCTTCACAGGGGGGTCAACCTACGAGCAGTACTTC
CASSFTGGSTYEQYF
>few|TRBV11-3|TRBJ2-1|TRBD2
TGTGCCAGCAGCTTAATACTAGCGGGCTCCTACAATGAGCAGTTCTTC
CASSLILAGSYNEQFF
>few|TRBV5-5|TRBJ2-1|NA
TGTGCCAGCAGCTTGGCGGCGGGGGCCTCCTACAATGAGCAGTTCTTC
CASSLAAGASYNEQFF
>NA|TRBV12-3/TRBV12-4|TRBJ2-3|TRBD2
TGTGCCAGCACCCTCTATAATAGCGGGAAGGGAACAGATACGCAGTATTTT
CASTLYNSGKGTDTQYF
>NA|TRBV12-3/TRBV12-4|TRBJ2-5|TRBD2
TGTGCCAGCAGTGCCCTCGGGATTAGCGGGAGAGAGACCCAGTACTTC
CASSALGISGRETQYF
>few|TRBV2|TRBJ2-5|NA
TGTGCCAGCCTCGCCGAGTACCAAGAGACCCAGTACTTC
CASLAEYQETQYF
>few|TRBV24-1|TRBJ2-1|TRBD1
TGTGCCACCAGTGATCGGACAGGGTCCTACAATGAGCAGTTCTTC
CATSDRTGSYNEQFF
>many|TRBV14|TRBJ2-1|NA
TGTGCCAGCAGCCACTCGTGGTTTGCGGTGAACAATGAGCAGTTCTTC
CASSHSWFAVNNEQFF
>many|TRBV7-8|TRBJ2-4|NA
TGTGCCAGCGGGCGGTTGCTAGCCAAAAACATTCAGTACTTC
CASGRLLAKNIQYF
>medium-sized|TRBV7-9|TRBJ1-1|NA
TGTGCCAGCAGCTATGGGACACTGAACACTGAAGCTTTCTTT
CASSYGTLNTEAFF
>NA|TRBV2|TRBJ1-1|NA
TGTGCCAGCAAACTATCATGGGACACTGAAGCTTTCTTT
CASKLSWDTEAFF